The 8 T cell receptor beta chains in this list originate from one sample, sequenced in a study of T cell responses to AZD1222 COVID-19 vaccine. TCRdb's table, derived via immunoSEQ multiplex PCR, lists solely in-frame clones and lacks some. The data contain 90,000 to 150,000 clones, around 86% of them seen just once; the ten biggest clones take up roughly 1.1%. This specimen consisted of peripheral blood, obtained on day 0 of AZD1222 vaccination. Receptors originate from an adult in good health.

The J gene is TRBJ1-2, the V gene TRBV7-2; D uncertain. CDR1 is SGHTA and CDR2 is FQGNSA in the germline V gene. The V end was cut by 4 bases, the J end by 2 bases, with 11 bases between. The CDR3 sequence is 14 residues long. The CDR3 DNA is TGTGCCAGCAGCTCCCCCGGGTTCAACTATGGCTACACCTTC. It codes for CASSSPGFNYGYTF. Full variable domain (missing parts from reference TRBV7-2 and TRBJ1-2): GAGVSQSPSNKVTEKGKDVELRCDPISGHTALYWYRQSLGQGLEFLIYFQGNSAPDKSGLPSDRFSAERTGGSVSTLTIQRTQQEDSAVYLCASSSPGFNYGYTFGSGTRLTVV.

CDR3 DNA sequence: TGTGCCAGCAGTTTTAGAGGAAGCTATGGCTACACCTTC. Protein: CASSFRGSYGYTF. The rearrangement joins TRBV6-5 to TRBJ1-2, with no clear D. V was shortened by 4 bases and J by 4 bases, with 10 bases between the two germline ends. CDR3 length: 13 amino acids. The V gene's germline CDR1 is MNHEY and CDR2 SVGAGI.

The CDR3 spells CASSGGVYTQYF. Written as DNA, the CDR3 is TGTGCCAGCAGCGGGGGGGTATATACGCAGTATTTT. The chain combines TRBV5-6 with TRBJ2-3; 7 bases agree with TRBD2. Trimming took 4 bases from V and 7 from J; bases not matched to a gene: 3. The CDR3 totals 12 residues. CDR1 is SGHDT, CDR2 YYEEEE, per germline.

V is TRBV4-1 and J is TRBJ1-4; D not certain. The CDR3 sequence is 15 residues long. Germline lookup yields CDR1 MGHRA and CDR2 YSYEKL. V lost 1 base to trimming and J lost 7 bases, with 13 bases between them. The DNA for the CDR3 is TGCGCCAGCAGCCAAGGAGGCCTTGGGAGTGAAAAACTGTTTTTT. Amino acids: CASSQGGLGSEKLFF.

The V gene is TRBV5-1, the J gene TRBJ1-3, with D possibly being TRBD1 (5 bases). Trimming removed 5 bases from V and 4 bases from J, with 34 bases in between. CDR1 is SGHRS and CDR2 is YFSETQ in the germline V gene. The CDR3 spans 21 residues. CDR3 protein: CASRTTPLGAGLEKPGNTIYF. CDR3 bases: TGCGCCAGCAGAACGACACCATTGGGCGCGGGACTCGAGAAGCCCGGAAACACCATATATTTT.

This chain connects TRBV10-1 to TRBJ2-3; no firm D call. The CDR3 extends over 13 amino acids. V gave up 4 bases and J gave up 0 bases, with 5 bases separating them. Looked up from germline, CDR1 is WNHNN and CDR2 is SYGVQD (reference sequence). The CDR3 region has the DNA TGCGCCAGCAGTGGTAAGAGCACAGATACGCAGTATTTT. Protein: CASSGKSTDTQYF.

The J gene is TRBJ2-7, the V gene TRBV14; the D gene is possibly TRBD2 (5 bases). V was trimmed by 4 bases and J by 6 bases, leaving 22 bases between them. Germline V gene lookup returns CDR1 SGHDN and CDR2 FVKESK. This CDR3 spans 16 amino acids. Here the CDR3 reads CASSPRGVRRWVEQYF. The CDR3, as DNA: TGTGCCAGCAGCCCCCGGGGAGTCCGAAGGTGGGTCGAGCAGTACTTC.

This clone was detected only a few times. The chain combines TRBV11-2 with TRBJ2-1, with 8 bases fitting TRBD2. Germline V gene lookup returns CDR1 SGHAT and CDR2 FQNNGV. CDR3 length equals 15 residues. V lost 5 bases to trimming and J lost 6 bases; unmatched junction nucleotides: 9. In nucleotides, the CDR3 is TGTGCCAGCAGCACCCCCCGGGGGGGCACCAATGAGCAGTTCTTC. This gives the protein CASSTPRGGTNEQFF.